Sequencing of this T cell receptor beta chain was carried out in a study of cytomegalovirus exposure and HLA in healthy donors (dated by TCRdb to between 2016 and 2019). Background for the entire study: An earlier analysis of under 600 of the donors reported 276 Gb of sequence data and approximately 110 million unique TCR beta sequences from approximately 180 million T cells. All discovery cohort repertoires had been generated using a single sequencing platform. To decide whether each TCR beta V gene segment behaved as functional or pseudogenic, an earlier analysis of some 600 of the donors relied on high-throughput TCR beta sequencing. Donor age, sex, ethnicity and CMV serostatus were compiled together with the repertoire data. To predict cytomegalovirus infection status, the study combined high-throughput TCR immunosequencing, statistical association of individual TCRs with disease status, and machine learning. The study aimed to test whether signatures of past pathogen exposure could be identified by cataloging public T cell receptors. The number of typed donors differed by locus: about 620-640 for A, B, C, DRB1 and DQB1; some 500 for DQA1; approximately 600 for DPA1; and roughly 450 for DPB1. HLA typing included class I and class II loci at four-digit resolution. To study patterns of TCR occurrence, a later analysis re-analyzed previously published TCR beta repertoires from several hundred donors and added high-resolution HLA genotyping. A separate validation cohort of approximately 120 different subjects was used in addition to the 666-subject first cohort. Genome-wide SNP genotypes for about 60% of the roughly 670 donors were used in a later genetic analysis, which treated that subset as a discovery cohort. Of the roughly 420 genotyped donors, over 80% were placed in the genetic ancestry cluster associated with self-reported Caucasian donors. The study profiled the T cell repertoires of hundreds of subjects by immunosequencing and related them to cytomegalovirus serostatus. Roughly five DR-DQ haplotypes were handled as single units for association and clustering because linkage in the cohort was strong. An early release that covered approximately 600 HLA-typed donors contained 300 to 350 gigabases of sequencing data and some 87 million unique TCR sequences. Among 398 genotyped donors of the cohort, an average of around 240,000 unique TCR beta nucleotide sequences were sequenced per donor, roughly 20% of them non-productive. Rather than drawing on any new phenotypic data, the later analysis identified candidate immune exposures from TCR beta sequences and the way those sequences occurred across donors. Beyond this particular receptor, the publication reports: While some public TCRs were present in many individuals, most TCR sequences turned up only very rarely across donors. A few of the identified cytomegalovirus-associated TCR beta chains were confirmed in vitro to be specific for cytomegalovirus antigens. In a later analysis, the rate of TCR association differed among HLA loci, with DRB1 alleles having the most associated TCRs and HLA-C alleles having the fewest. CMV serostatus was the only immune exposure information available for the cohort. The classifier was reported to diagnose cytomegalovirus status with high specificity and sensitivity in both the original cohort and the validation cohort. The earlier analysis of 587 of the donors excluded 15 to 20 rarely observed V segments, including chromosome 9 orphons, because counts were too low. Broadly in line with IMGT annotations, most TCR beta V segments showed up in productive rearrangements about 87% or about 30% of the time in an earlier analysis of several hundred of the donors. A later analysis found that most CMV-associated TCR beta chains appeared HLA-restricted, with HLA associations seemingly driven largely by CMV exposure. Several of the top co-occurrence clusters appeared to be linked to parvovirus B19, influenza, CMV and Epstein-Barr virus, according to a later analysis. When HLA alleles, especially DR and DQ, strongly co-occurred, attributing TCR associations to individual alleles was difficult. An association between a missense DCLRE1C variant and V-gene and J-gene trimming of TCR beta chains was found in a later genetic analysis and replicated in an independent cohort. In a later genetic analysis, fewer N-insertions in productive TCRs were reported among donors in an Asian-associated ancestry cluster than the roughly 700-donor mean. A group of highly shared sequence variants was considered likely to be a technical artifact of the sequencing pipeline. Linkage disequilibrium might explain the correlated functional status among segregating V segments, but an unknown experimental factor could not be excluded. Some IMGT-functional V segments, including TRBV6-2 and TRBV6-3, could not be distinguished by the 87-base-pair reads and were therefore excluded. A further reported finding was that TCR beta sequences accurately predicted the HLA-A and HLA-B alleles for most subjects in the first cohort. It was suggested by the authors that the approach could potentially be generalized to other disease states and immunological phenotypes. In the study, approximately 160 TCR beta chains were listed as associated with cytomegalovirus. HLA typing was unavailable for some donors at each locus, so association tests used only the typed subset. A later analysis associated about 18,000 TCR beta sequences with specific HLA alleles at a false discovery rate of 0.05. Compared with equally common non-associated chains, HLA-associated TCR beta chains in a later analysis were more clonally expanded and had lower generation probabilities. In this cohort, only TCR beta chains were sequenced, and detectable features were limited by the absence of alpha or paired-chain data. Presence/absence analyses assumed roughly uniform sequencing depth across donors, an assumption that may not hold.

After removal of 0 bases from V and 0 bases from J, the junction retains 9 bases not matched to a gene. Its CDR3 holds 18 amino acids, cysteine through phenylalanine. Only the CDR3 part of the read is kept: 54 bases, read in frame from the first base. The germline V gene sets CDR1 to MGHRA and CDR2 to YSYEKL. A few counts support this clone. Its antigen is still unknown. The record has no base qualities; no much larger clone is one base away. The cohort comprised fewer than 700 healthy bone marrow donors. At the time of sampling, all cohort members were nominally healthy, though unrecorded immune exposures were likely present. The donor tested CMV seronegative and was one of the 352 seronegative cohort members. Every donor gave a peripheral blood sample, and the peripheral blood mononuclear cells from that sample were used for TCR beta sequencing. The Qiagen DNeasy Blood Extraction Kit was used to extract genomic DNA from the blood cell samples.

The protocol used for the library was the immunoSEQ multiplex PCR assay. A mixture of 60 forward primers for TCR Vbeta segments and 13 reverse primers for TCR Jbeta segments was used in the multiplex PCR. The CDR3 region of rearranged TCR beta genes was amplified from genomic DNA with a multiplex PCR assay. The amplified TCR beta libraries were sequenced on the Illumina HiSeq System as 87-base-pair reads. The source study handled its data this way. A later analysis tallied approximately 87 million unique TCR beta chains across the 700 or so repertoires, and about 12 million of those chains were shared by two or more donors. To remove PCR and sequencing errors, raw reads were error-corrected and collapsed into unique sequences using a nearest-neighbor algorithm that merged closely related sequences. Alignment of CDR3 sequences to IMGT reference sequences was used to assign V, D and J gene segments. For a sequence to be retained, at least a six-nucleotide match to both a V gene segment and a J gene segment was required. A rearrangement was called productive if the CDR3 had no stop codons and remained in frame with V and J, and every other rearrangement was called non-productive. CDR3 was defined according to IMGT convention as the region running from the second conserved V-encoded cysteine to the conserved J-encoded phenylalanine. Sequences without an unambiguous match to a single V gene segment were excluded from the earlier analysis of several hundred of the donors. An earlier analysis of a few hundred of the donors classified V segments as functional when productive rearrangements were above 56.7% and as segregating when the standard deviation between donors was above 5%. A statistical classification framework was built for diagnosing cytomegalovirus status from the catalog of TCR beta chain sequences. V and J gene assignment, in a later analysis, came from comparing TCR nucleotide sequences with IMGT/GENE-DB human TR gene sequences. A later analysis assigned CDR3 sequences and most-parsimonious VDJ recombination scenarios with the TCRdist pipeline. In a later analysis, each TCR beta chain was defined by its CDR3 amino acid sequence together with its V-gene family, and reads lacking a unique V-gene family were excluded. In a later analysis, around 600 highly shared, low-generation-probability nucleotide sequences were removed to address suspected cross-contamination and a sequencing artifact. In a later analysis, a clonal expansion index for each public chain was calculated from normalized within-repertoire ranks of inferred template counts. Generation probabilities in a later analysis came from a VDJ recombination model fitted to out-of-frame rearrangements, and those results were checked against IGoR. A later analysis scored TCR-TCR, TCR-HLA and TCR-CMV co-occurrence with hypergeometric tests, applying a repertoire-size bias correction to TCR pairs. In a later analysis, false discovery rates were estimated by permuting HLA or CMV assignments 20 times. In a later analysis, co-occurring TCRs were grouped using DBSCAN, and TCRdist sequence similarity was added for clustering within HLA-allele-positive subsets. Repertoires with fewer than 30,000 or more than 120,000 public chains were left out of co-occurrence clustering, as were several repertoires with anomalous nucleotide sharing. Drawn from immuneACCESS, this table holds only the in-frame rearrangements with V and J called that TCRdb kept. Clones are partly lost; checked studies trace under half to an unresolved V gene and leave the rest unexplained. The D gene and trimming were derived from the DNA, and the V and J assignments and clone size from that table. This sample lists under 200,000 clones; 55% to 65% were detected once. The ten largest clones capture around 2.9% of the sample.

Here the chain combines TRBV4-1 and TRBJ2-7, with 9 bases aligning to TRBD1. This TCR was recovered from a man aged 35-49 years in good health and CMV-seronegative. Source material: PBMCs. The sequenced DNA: TGCGCCAGCAGCCAAGATTACACAGGGGGCTGGAGCTCCTACGAGCAGTACTTC. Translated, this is CASSQDYTGGWSSYEQYF.